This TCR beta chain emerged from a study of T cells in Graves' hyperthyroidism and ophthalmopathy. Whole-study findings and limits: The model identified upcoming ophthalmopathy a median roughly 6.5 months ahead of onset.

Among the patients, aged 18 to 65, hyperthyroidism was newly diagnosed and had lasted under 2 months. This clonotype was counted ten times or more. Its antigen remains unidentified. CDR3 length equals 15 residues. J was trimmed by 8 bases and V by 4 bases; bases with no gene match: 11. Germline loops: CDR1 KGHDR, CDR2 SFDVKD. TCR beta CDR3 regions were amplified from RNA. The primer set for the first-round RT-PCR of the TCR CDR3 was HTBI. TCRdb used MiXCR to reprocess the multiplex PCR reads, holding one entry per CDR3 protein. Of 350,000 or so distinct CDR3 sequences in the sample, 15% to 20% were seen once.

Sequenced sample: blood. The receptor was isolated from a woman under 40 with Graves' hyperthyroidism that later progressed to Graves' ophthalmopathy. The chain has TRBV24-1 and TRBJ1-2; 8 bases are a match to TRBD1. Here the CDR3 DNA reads TGTGCCACCAGTGACTCCGGACAGGGTACGGGAGGCTACACCTTC. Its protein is CATSDSGQGTGGYTF.